Listed below are T cell receptor beta chains from one sample, sequenced in a study of Graves' ophthalmopathy and Graves' hyperthyroidism. In TCRdb, the multiplex PCR reads were re-called with MiXCR into one record per CDR3 protein. The table has around 670,000 distinct CDR3 sequences, 40% seen once; the top ten hold 40% to 45%. Input material: peripheral blood. The receptors stem from an adult man with Graves' ophthalmopathy. Both conserved end residues are part of each CDR3. The D gene is left open where the match is weak. For some rows the clone size is stated as once, few or many, or as a class when expanded; others skip it.

d_call	v_call	clone_size	j_call	cdr3_aa	cdr3_nt
TRBD2	TRBV29-1	many	TRBJ2-7	CSVVGGSYEQYF	TGCAGCGTCGTCGGGGGGTCCTACGAGCAGTACTTC
TRBD2	TRBV3-1	-	TRBJ2-5	CASSRRGTSEETQYF	TGTGCCAGCAGCCGAAGGGGGACTAGCGAAGAGACCCAGTACTTC
-	TRBV7-9	many	TRBJ2-7	CASDQGTYEQYF	TGTGCCAGCGACCAGGGGACCTACGAGCAGTACTTC
-	TRBV5-1	few	TRBJ2-6	CASSLQASSGANVLTF	TGCGCCAGCAGCTTACAGGCTAGCTCTGGGGCCAACGTCCTGACTTTC
TRBD1	TRBV24-1	-	TRBJ1-5	CASAPGQGPQNQPQHF	TGTGCCAGCGCACCGGGACAGGGTCCCCAAAATCAGCCCCAGCATTTT
-	TRBV5-6	few	TRBJ1-5	CASSFGRANQPQHF	TGTGCCAGCAGCTTCGGCAGAGCCAATCAGCCCCAGCATTTT
-	TRBV7-9	many	TRBJ1-4	CASSLAQTSLATNEKLFF	TGTGCCAGCAGCTTAGCGCAGACAAGTCTTGCAACTAATGAAAAACTGTTTTTT
TRBD1	TRBV10-3	-	TRBJ1-1	CAISGTGNLNTEAFF	TGTGCCATCAGCGGGACAGGGAATCTGAACACTGAAGCTTTCTTT
TRBD1	TRBV10-3	-	TRBJ1-2	CASSRDSWDGYTF	TGTGCCAGCAGCCGGGACAGTTGGGATGGCTACACCTTC
-	TRBV25-1	-	TRBJ2-2	CASSETFRYTGELFF	TGTGCCAGCAGCGAGACCTTCCGGTACACCGGGGAGCTGTTTTTT
TRBD2	TRBV7-9	many	TRBJ2-5	CASSPGLAPQETQYF	TGTGCCAGCAGCCCGGGACTAGCGCCCCAAGAGACCCAGTACTTC
TRBD1	TRBV25-1	once	TRBJ2-7	CASSADQGQGYEQYF	TGTGCCAGCAGTGCGGACCAGGGACAGGGTTACGAGCAGTACTTC